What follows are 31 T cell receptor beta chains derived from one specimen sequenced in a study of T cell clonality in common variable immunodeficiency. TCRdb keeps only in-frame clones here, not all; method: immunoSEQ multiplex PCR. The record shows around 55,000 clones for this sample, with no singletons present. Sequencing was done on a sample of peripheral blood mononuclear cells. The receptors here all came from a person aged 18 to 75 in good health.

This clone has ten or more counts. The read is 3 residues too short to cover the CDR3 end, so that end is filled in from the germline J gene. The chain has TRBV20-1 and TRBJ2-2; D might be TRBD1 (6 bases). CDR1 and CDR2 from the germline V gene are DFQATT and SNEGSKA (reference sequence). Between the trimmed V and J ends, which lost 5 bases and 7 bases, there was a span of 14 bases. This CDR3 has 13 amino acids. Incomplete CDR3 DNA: TGCAGTGCTCGAAACAGGGTGGGCGGGGAG. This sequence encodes CSARNRVGGE. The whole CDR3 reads CSARNRVGGELFF.

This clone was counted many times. The part of the CDR3 DNA that was read is TGCGCCAGCAGTGAGGGATTAGGGGAAAAA. It specifies CASSEGLGEK. The full CDR3 reads CASSEGLGEKLFF. The rearrangement uses TRBV10-1 and TRBJ1-4; D not resolved. The read terminates 3 residues before the CDR3 end, so the remaining end is supplied by the germline J gene. The CDR3 length is 13 residues. Germline loops: CDR1 WNHNN, CDR2 SYGVQD (reference sequence). Trimming stripped 2 bases from V and 8 bases from J, with 9 bases between.

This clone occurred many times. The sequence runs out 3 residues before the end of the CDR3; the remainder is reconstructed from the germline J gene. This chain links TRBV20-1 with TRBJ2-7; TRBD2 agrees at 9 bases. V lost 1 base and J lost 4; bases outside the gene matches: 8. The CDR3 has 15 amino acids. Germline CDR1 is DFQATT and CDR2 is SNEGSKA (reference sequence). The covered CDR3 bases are TGCAGTGCTAGAGGCCGACTAGCGGAGTCTTACGAG. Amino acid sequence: CSARGRLAESYE. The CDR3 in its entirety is CSARGRLAESYEQYF.

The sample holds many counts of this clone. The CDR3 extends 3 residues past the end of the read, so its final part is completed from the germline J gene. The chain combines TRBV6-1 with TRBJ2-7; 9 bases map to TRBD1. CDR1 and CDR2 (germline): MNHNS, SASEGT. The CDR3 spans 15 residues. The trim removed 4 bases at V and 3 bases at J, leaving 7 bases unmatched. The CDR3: CASSAGTGRYYEQYF. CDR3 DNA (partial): TGTGCCAGCAGTGCGGGGACAGGGCGTTACTACGAG.

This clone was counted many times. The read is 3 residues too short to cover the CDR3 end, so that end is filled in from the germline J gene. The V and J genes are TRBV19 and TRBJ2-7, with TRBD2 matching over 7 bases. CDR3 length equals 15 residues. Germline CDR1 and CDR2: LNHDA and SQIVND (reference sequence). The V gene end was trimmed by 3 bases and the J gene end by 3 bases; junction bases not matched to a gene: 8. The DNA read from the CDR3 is TGTGCCAGTAGTATGGAGGCGGGAGTGTACTACGAG. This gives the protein CASSMEAGVYYE. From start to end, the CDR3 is CASSMEAGVYYEQYF.

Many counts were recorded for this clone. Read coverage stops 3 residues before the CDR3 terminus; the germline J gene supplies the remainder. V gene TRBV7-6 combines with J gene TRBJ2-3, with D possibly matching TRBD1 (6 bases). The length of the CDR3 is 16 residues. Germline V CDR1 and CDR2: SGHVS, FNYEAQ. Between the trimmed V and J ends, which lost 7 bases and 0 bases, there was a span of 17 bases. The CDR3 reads CASIKTGPWSTDTQYF. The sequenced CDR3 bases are TGTGCCAGCATCAAAACAGGGCCCTGGAGCACAGATACG.

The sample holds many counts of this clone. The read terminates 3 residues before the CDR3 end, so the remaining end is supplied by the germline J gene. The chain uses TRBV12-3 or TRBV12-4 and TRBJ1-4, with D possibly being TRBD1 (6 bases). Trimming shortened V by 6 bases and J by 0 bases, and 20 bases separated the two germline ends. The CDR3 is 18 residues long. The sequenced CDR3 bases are TGTGCCAGCAGGCGCCGACGCGGGGGCCTTGCAACTAATGAAAAA. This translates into CASRRRRGGLATNEK. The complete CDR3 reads CASRRRRGGLATNEKLFF.

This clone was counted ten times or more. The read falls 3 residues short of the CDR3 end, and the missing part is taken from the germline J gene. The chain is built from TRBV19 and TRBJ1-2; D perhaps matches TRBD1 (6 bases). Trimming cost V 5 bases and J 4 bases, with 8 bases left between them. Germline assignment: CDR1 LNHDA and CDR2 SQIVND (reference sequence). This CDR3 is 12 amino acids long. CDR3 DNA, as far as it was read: TGTGCCAGTAGTCGAGGGGGCTATGGC. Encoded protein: CASSRGGYG. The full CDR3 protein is CASSRGGYGYTF.

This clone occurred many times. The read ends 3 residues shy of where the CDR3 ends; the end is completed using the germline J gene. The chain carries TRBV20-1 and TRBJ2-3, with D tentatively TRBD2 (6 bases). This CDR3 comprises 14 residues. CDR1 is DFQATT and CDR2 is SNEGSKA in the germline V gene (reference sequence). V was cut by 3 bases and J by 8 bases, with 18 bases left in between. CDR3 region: CSASRRGGGATQYF. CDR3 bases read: TGCAGTGCTAGTAGGCGGGGAGGTGGTGCTACG.

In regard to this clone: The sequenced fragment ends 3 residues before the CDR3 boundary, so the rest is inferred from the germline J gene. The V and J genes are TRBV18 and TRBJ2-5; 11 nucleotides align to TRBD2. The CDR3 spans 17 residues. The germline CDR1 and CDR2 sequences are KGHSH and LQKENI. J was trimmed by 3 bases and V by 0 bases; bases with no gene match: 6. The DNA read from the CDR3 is TGTGCCAGCTCACCACCGCCTAGCGGGGGGAGGAAAGAGACC. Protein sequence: CASSPPPSGGRKET. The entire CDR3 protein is CASSPPPSGGRKETQYF.

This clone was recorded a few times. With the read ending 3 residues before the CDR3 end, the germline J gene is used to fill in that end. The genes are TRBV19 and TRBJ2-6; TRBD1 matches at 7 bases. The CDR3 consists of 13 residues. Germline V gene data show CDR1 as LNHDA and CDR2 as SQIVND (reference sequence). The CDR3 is CASSATGFGFLTF. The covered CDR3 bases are TGTGCCAGTAGTGCGACAGGGTTCGGGTTC.

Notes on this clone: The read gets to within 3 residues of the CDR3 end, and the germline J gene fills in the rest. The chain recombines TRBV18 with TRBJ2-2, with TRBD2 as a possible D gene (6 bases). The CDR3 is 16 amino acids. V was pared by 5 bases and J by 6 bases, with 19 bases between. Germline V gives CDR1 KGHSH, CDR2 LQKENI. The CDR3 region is CASSRQPRGWAGELFF. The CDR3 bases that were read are TGTGCCAGCTCAAGGCAGCCCCGGGGGTGGGCCGGGGAG.

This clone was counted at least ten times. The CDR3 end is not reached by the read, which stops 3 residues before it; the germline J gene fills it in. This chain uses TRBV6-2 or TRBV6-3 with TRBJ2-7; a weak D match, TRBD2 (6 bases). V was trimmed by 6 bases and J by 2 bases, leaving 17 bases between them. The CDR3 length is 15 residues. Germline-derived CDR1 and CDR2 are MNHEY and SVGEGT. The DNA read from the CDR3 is TGTGCCAGCAGATTGTCAAGCGGGCCGCCCTACGAG. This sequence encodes CASRLSSGPPYE. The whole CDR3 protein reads CASRLSSGPPYEQYF.

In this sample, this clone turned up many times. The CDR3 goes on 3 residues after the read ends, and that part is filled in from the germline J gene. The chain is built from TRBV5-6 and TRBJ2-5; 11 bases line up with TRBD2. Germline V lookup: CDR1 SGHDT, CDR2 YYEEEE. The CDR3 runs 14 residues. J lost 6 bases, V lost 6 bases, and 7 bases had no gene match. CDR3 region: CASTTTSGGKTQYF. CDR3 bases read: TGTGCCAGCACCACCACTAGCGGGGGAAAGACC.

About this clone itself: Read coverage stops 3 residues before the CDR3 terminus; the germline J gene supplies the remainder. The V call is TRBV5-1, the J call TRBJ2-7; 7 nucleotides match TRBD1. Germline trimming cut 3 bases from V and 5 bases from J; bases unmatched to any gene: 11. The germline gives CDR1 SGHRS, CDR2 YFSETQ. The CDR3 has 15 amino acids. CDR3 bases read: TGCGCCAGCAGCTCACAGACAGGGCGGTTGGACGAG. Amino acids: CASSSQTGRLDE. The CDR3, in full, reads CASSSQTGRLDEQYF.

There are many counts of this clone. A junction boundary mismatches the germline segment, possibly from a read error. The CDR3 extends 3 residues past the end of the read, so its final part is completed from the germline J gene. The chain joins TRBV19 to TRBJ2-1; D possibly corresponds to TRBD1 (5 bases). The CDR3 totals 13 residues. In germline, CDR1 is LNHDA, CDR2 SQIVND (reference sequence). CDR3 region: CASSRGSNNEQFF. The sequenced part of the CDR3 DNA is TGTGCCAGTAGTAGGGGCTCCAACAATGAG.

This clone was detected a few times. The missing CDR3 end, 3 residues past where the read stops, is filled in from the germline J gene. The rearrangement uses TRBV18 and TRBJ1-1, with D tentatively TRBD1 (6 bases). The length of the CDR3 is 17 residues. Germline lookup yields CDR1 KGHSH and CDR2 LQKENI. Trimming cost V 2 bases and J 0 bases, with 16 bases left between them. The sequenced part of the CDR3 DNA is TGTGCCAGCTCACCAAGTGGGAGGACAGTCCTGAACACTGAA. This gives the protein CASSPSGRTVLNTE. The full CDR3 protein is CASSPSGRTVLNTEAFF.

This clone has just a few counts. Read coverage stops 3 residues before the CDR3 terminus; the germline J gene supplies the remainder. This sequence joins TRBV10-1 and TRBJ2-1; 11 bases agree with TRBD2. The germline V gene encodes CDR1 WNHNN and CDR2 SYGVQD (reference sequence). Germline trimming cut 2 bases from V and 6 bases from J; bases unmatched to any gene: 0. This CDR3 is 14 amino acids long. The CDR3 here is CASSETSGSNEQFF. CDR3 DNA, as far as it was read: TGCGCCAGCAGTGAGACTAGCGGGAGCAATGAG.

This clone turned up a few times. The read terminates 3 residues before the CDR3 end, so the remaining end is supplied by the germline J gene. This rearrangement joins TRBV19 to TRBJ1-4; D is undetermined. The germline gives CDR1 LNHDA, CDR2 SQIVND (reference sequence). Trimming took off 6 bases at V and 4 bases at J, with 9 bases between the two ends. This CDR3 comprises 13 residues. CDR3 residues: CASRGTNNEKLFF. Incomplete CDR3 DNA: TGTGCCAGTAGAGGCACCAATAATGAAAAA.

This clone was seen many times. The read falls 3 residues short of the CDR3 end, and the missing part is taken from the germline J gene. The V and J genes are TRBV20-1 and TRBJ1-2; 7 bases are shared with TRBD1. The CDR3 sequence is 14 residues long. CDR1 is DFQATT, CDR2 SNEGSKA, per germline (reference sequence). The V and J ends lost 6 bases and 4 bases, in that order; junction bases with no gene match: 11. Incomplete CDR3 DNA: TGCAGTGCCGCTCTGGGGACAGCGCTCTATGGC. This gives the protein CSAALGTALYG. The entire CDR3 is CSAALGTALYGYTF.

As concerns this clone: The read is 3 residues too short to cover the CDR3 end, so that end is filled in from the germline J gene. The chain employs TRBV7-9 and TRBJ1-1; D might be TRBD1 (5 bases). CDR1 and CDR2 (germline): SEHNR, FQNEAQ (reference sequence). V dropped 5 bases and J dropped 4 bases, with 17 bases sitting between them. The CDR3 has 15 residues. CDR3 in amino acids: CASSLLGGSATEAFF. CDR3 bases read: TGTGCCAGCAGCCTCTTGGGGGGATCGGCCACTGAA.

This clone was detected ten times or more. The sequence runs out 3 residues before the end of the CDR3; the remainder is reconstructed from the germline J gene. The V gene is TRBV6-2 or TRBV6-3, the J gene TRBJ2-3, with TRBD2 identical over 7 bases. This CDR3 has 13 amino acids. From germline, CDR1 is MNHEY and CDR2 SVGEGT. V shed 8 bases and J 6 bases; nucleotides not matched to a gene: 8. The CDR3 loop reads CASAISGADTQYF. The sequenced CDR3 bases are TGTGCCAGCGCCATAAGCGGGGCGGATACG.

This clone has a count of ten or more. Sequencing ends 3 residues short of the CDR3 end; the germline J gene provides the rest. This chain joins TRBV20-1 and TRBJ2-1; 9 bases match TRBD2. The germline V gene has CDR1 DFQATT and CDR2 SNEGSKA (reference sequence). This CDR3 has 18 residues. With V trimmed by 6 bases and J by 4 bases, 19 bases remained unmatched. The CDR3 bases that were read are TGCAGTGCCAACGCCCCATCCCCCTCAGCGGGGGGTTACAATGAG. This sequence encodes CSANAPSPSAGGYNE. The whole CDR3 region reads CSANAPSPSAGGYNEQFF.

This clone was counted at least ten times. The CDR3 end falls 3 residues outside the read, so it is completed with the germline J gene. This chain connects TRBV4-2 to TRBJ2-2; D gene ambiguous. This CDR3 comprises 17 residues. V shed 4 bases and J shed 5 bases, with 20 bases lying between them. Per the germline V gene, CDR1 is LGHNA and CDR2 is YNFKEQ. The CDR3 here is CASSPIPRQVVTGELFF. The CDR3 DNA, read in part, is TGTGCCAGCAGCCCAATCCCACGCCAAGTAGTGACCGGGGAG.

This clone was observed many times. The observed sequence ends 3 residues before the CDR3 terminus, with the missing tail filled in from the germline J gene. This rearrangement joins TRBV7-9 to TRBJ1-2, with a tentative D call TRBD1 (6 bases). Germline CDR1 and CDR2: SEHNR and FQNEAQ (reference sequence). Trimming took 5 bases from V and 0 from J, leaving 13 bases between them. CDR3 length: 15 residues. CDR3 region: CASSELDRANYGYTF. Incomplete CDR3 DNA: TGTGCCAGCAGCGAACTGGACAGAGCTAACTATGGC.

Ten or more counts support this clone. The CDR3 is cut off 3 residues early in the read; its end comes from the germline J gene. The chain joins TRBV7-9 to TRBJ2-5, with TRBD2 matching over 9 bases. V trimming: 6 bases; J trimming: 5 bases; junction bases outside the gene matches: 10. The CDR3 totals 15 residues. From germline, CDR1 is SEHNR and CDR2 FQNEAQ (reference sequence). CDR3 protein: CASSRGGTSRETQYF. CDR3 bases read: TGTGCCAGCAGTCGGGGGGGGACTAGCAGGGAGACC.

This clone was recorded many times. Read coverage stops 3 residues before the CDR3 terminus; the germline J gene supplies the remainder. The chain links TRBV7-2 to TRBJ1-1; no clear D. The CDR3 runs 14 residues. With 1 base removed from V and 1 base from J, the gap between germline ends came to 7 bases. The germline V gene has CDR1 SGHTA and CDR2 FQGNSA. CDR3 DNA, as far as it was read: TGTGCCAGCAGCTTAGTGCGGGGGAACACTGAA. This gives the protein CASSLVRGNTE. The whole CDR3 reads CASSLVRGNTEAFF.

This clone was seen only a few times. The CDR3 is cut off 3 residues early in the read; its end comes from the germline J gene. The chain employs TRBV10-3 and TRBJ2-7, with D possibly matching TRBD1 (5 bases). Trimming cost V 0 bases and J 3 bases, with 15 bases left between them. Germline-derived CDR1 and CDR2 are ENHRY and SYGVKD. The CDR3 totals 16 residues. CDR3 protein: CAISESGRATDYEQYF. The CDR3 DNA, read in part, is TGTGCCATCAGTGAGTCTGGCAGGGCAACCGACTACGAG.

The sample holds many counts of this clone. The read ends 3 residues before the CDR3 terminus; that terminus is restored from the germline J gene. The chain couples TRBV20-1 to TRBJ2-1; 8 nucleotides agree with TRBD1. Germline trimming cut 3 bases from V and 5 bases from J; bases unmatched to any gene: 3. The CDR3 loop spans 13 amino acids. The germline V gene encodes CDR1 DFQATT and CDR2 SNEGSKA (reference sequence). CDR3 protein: CSARETGDNEQFF. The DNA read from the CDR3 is TGCAGTGCTAGGGAGACAGGGGACAATGAG.

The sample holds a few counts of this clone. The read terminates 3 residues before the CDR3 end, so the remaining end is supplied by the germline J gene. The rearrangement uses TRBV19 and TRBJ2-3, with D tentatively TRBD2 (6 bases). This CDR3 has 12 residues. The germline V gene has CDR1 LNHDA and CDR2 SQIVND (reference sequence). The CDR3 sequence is CASRDFQETQYF. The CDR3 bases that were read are TGTGCCAGTCGGGACTTCCAAGAGACG.

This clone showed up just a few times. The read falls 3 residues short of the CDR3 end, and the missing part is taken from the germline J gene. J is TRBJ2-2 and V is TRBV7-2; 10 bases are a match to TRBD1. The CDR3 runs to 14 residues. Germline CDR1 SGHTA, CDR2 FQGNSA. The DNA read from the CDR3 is TGTGCCAGCAGCCCTCGGACAGGGGGTGAAAAG. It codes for CASSPRTGGEK. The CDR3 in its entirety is CASSPRTGGEKLFF. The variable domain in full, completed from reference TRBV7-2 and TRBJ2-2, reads GAGVSQSPSNKVTEKGKDVELRCDPISGHTALYWYRQSLGQGLEFLIYFQGNSAPDKSGLPSDRFSAERTGGSVSTLTIQRTQQEDSAVYLCASSPRTGGEKLFFGEGSRLTVL.